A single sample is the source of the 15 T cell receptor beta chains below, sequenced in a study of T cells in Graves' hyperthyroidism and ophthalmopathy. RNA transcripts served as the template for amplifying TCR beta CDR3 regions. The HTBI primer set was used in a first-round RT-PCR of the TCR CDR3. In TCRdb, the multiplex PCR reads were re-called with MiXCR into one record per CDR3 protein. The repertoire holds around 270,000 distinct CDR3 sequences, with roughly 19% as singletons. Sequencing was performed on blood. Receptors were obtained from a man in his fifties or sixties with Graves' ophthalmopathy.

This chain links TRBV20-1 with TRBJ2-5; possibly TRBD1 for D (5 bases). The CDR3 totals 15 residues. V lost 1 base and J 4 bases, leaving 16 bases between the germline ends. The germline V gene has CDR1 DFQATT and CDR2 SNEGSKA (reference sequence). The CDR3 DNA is TGCAGTGCTAGAGGGGGCACCCGGAGCCTAGAGACCCAGTACTTC. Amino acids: CSARGGTRSLETQYF.

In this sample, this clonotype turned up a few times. Written as DNA, the CDR3 is TGCAGTGCTGCCCCCGGGACTAGCGTCACAGATACGCAGTATTTT. It yields the protein CSAAPGTSVTDTQYF. The genes are TRBV20-1 and TRBJ2-3; TRBD2 agrees at 10 bases. The germline CDR1 and CDR2 sequences are DFQATT and SNEGSKA (reference sequence). The CDR3 contains 15 residues. The trim removed 5 bases at V and 2 bases at J, leaving 7 bases unmatched.

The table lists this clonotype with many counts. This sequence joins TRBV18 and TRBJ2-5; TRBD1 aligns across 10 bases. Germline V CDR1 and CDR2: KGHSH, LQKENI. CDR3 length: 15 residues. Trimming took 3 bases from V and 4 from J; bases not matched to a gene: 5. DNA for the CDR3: TGTGCCAGCTCACCGCGGGACAGGGGAGGAGAGACCCAGTACTTC. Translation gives CASSPRDRGGETQYF.

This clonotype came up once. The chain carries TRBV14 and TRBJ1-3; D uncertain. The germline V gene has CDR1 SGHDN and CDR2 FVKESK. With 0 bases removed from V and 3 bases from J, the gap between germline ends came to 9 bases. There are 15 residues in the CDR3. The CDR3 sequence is CASSQDLPGGNTIYF. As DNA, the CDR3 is TGTGCCAGCAGCCAAGATCTACCAGGTGGAAACACCATATATTTT.

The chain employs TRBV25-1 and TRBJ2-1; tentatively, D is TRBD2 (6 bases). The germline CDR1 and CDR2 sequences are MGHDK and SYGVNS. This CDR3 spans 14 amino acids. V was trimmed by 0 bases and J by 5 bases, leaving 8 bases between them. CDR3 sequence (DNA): TGTGCCAGCAGTGAATATACGGGGGACAATGAGCAGTTCTTC. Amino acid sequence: CASSEYTGDNEQFF.

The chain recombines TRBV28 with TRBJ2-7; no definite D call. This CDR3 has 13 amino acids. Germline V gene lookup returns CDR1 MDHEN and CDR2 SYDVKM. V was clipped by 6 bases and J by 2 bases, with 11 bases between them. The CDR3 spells CASSDTNTYEQYF. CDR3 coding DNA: TGTGCCAGCAGCGATACTAATACCTACGAGCAGTACTTC.

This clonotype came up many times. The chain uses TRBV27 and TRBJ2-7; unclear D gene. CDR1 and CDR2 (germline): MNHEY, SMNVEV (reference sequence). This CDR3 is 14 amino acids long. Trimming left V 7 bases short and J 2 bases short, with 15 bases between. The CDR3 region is CASMWSPSTYEQYF. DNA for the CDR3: TGTGCCAGCATGTGGAGCCCAAGCACCTACGAGCAGTACTTC.

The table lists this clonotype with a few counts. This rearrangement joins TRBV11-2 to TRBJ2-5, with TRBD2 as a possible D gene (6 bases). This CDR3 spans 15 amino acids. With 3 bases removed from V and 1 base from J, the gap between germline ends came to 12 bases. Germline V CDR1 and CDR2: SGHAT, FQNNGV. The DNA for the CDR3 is TGTGCCAGCAGCTTTTTGACGGGAGTCCAAGAGACCCAGTACTTC. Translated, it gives CASSFLTGVQETQYF.

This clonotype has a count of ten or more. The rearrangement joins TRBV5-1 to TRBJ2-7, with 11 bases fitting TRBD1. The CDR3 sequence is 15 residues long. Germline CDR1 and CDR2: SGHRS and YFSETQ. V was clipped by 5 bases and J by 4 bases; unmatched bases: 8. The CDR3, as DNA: TGCGCCAGCAGAGGACAGGGGGCCAGTTTTTACGAGCAGTACTTC. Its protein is CASRGQGASFYEQYF.

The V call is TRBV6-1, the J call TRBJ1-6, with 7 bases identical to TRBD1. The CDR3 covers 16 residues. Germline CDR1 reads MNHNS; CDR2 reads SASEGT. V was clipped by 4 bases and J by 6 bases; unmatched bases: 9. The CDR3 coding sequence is TGTGCCAGCAGTGGTCTGAGGACAGGCGGTAATTCACCCCTCCACTTT. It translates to CASSGLRTGGNSPLHF.

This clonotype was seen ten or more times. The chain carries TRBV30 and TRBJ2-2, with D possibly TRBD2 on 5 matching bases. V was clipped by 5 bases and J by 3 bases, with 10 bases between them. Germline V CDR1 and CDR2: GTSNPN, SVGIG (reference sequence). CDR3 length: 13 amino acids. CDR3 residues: CAWPNGDTGELFF. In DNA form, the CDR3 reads TGTGCCTGGCCAAACGGGGACACCGGGGAGCTGTTTTTT.

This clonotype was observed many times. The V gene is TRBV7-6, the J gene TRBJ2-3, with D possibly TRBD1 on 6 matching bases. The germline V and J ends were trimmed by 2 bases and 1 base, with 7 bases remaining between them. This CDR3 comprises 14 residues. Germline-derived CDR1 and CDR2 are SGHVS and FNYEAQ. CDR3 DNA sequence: TGTGCCAGCAGCTTAACAGGGCGCACAGATACGCAGTATTTT. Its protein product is CASSLTGRTDTQYF.

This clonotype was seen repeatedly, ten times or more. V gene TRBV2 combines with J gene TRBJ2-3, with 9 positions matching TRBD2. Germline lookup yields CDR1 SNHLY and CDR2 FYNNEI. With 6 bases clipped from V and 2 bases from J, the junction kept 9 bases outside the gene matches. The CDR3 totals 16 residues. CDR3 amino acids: CASREGLAGYTDTQYF. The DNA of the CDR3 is TGTGCCAGCAGAGAGGGCCTAGCGGGGTACACAGATACGCAGTATTTT.

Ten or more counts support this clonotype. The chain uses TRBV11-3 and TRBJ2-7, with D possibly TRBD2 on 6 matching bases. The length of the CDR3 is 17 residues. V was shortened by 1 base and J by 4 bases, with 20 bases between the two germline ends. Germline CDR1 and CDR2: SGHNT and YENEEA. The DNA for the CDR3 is TGTGCCAGCAGCTTAGGTAGAGGTGTAGCGGATCATTACGAGCAGTACTTC. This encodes CASSLGRGVADHYEQYF.

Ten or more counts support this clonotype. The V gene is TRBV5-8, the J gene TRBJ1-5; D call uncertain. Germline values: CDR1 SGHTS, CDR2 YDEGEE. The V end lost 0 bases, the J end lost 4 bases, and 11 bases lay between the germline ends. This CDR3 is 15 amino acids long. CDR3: CASSLGSQANQPQHF. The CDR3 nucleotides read TGTGCCAGCAGCTTGGGAAGCCAGGCGAATCAGCCCCAGCATTTT.